This T cell receptor beta chain comes out of a study of identical twins. Donors were all healthy Caucasians. Germline V gene data show CDR1 as SSHAT and CDR2 as FNYEAQ (reference sequence). The CDR3 is made up of 13 amino acids. Notes on the study in general: Conclusions leaned on cross-sectional statistical analysis and did not track the same donors over time. Monozygotic twins shared more out-of-frame TCR alpha than recombination models predicted.

Template switching introduced a universal primer site, and the cDNA bore unique molecular identifiers. TCRdb passed the 5' RACE reads through MiXCR, listing each CDR3 protein once. The table lists a few hundred thousand distinct CDR3 sequences, roughly 15% of them singletons, with 0.44% in the top ten. This clonotype has more than one count but fewer than ten. As yet, its antigen is unknown. The junction departs from the called germline gene at one end, perhaps through a read error. These data were also reused for a study on yellow fever vaccine responses in identical twins.

Sequencing was carried out using CD4+ T cells sorted from blood. The V and J genes are TRBV7-7 and TRBJ2-7; 10 bases align to TRBD1. This clonotype was sampled from a woman aged 18-29 years in good health. CDR3 in amino acids: CASSFDRGHEQYF. CDR3 DNA sequence: TGTGCCAGCAGCTTCGACAGGGGGCACGAACAGTACTTC.